The rows below give T cell receptor beta chains drawn from one sample of a study of T-cell reconstitution after alpha-beta-depleted transplantation in children. TCRdb analysed the PCR reads with MiXCR anew, one entry per CDR3 protein. In the table there are fewer than 750,000 distinct CDR3 sequences, around 27% of which are singletons. Specimen: PBMCs, collected before TCRalphabeta/CD19-depleted stem cell transplant. These receptors were taken from a boy under two years old with Wiskott-Aldrich syndrome, due to receive a stem cell transplant. Both conserved end residues are part of each CDR3. A D gene is named only where the DNA matches it firmly. Some rows mark clone size as missing; the rest say once, few, many or name a class of expanded clone.

V	J	D	size	DNA	CDR3
TRBV12-3/TRBV12-4	TRBJ1-1	.	.	TGTGCCAGCAGTACGGGCCCCCCGGGGAACACTGAAGCTTTCTTT	CASSTGPPGNTEAFF
TRBV5-1	TRBJ2-3	.	many	TGCGCCAGCAGCAACGGGGGCACAGATACGCAGTATTTT	CASSNGGTDTQYF
TRBV9	TRBJ2-5	.	.	TGTGCCAGCAGCGTAGGCACAGGGCTAGCCCAAGAGACCCAGTACTTC	CASSVGTGLAQETQYF
TRBV5-1	TRBJ2-3	.	.	TGCGCCAGCAGCTTGGCCCCTGGCTCAGATACGCAGTATTTT	CASSLAPGSDTQYF
TRBV7-9	TRBJ1-2	.	once	TGTGCCAGCAGCAGACTGGGTTCAGGGAATCCCAAAGGCTACACCTTC	CASSRLGSGNPKGYTF
TRBV10-3	TRBJ1-5	.	.	TGTGCCATCAGTGATATGGGCAATCAGCCCCAGCATTTT	CAISDMGNQPQHF
TRBV7-2	TRBJ2-1	TRBD2	.	TGTGCCAGCACCGGGACTACACGCCTCAATGAGCAGTTCTTC	CASTGTTRLNEQFF
TRBV20-1	TRBJ2-1	TRBD2	few	TGCAGTGCTAAACCTAGCGGGAGGGGCCATGAGCAGTTCTTC	CSAKPSGRGHEQFF
TRBV2	TRBJ2-4	.	.	TGTGCCGCATCACGACTGGCAAACATTCAGTACTTC	CAASRLANIQYF
TRBV20-1	TRBJ2-7	TRBD1	few	TGCAGTGCCGGGACAGGGGGGTCCTACGAGCAGTACTTC	CSAGTGGSYEQYF
TRBV10-3	TRBJ1-1	.	once	TGTGCCACAACGGGCCAGAACACTGAAGCTTTCTTT	CATTGQNTEAFF
TRBV20-1	TRBJ1-5	.	.	TGCAGTGCTAGGTTAGGGGGGTCAAATCAGCCCCAGCATTTT	CSARLGGSNQPQHF
TRBV5-5	TRBJ1-1	.	.	TGTGCCAGCAGCCCGGGGCTTTGGCCCGAAGCTTTCTTT	CASSPGLWPEAFF
TRBV20-1	TRBJ1-5	.	few	TGCAGTGCTAGGGGCCGGGGCCAGGGTCCAGGAAATCCCCAGCATTTT	CSARGRGQGPGNPQHF
TRBV12-3/TRBV12-4	TRBJ2-4	.	few	TGTGCCAGCAGTCCCCGAGGAACCAAAAACATTCAGTACTTC	CASSPRGTKNIQYF
TRBV4-1	TRBJ1-3	.	few	TGCGCCAGCAGCCAAGATAACGGTATGGCTGGAAACACCATATATTTT	CASSQDNGMAGNTIYF
TRBV4-2	TRBJ2-4	TRBD2	.	TGTGCCAGCAGCCAAGGACTAGCGGGACTCAAAAACATTCAGTACTTC	CASSQGLAGLKNIQYF
TRBV5-5	TRBJ2-1	.	.	TGTGCCAGCAGCTTGGGCCAGAGTAGCTCCTACAATGAGCAGTTCTTC	CASSLGQSSSYNEQFF
TRBV5-1	TRBJ1-5	.	.	TGCGCCAGCAGCCCCGACGGTCAGCCCCAGCATTTT	CASSPDGQPQHF
TRBV5-1	TRBJ2-3	.	.	TGCGCCAGCAGCCGACGGGGGTCAGATACGCAGTATTTT	CASSRRGSDTQYF
TRBV20-1	TRBJ2-7	.	.	TGCAGTGCTAGAGAAAGCAGACAGTATCGTGGGGAGCAGTACTTC	CSARESRQYRGEQYF
TRBV27	TRBJ2-3	TRBD2	few	TGTGCCAGCAGTTTTGAGGGGAGGGTCACAGATACGCAGTATTTT	CASSFEGRVTDTQYF
TRBV6-5	TRBJ2-7	TRBD2	.	TGTGCCAGCAGTTACTCTCGGGGGGGTTATTACGAGCAGTACTTC	CASSYSRGGYYEQYF
TRBV15	TRBJ2-1	.	.	TGTGCCACCAGCAGAGGGGGCCTAGATAGGGTCTCCTACAATGAGCAGTTCTTC	CATSRGGLDRVSYNEQFF
TRBV6-2/TRBV6-3	TRBJ2-7	.	.	TGTGCCAGCAGTAACCGGGTCTCCTACGAGCAGTACTTC	CASSNRVSYEQYF
TRBV3-1	TRBJ2-5	.	many	TGTGCCAGCAGCCAAGGGGACTGGCCTTACCAAGAGACCCAGTACTTC	CASSQGDWPYQETQYF
TRBV12-3/TRBV12-4	TRBJ2-7	TRBD1	few	TGTGCCAGCAAAAGGGACAGGGTTTACGAGCAGTACTTC	CASKRDRVYEQYF
TRBV30	TRBJ2-3	.	.	TGTGCCTGGAGTCATGGGATTAGCACAGATACGCAGTATTTT	CAWSHGISTDTQYF
TRBV7-2	TRBJ1-5	.	.	TGTGCCAGCAGCTTAGCGGGTTTGGGGGGCAATCAGCCCCAGCATTTT	CASSLAGLGGNQPQHF
TRBV5-1	TRBJ2-1	TRBD1	many	TGCGCCAGCAGCTTGGTAGGACAGGGGTACAATGAGCAGTTCTTC	CASSLVGQGYNEQFF
TRBV5-1	TRBJ2-1	TRBD2	.	TGCGCCAGCAGCTTGGGTCCAGCGGGAGAGAGGTATGAGCAGTTCTTC	CASSLGPAGERYEQFF
TRBV5-1	TRBJ1-6	.	.	TGCGCCAGCAGCTTGCCCGAGTCACCCCTCCACTTT	CASSLPESPLHF
TRBV15	TRBJ2-2	.	.	TGTGCCACCAGCAGAGATGCCAAGGCCTTTTTTTCGAACACCGGGGAGCTGTTTTTT	CATSRDAKAFFSNTGELFF
TRBV9	TRBJ2-1	TRBD1	few	TGTGCCAGCAGCACCCTCCAGGGGGATGAGCAGTTCTTC	CASSTLQGDEQFF
TRBV28	TRBJ1-2	.	few	TGTGCCAGCACAACGACAGAGCGATGGGGCTACACCTTC	CASTTTERWGYTF
TRBV7-8	TRBJ1-4	.	few	TGTGCCAGCACCCAAGGCGTGGGTGCAACTAATGAAAAACTGTTTTTT	CASTQGVGATNEKLFF
TRBV20-1	TRBJ1-1	.	few	TGCAGTGCTAGAGGGACACTGAACACTGAAGCTTTCTTT	CSARGTLNTEAFF
TRBV7-2	TRBJ2-7	TRBD2	.	TGTGCCAGCAGCTTACTCTGGGCGGGAGCGGTATTGGGCGAGCAGTACTTC	CASSLLWAGAVLGEQYF
TRBV20-1	TRBJ1-2	TRBD1	.	TGCAGTGCTAGAGGAGGGGGCACCAACTATGGCTACACCTTC	CSARGGGTNYGYTF